Detailed here is one T cell receptor (beta chain). This sample stems from a study of blood T cells in healthy people across ages. Whole-study context: Template switching recovered approximately one barcoded beta molecule for every two T cells.

Trimming took 5 bases from V and 12 from J; bases not matched to a gene: 13. This CDR3 has 14 amino acids. From germline, CDR1 is SGHTA and CDR2 FQGNSA. A sample-barcoded 5' primer and a J-beta primer mix were used in a second PCR of about 7 to 11 cycles. Via MiXCR, TCRdb re-called the 5' RACE reads, giving one row per CDR3 protein. Of about 1.4 million distinct CDR3 sequences detected, approximately 59% appear once; the ten largest clones hold approximately 7%. This TCR was sampled from a young man in good health. The rearrangement joins TRBV7-2 to TRBJ2-3; 8 bases match TRBD1. The sample taken for sequencing was blood. The CDR3 bases are TGTGCCAGCAGCGCCCCCCGGACAGGGTTAGGACAGTATTTT. Translation gives CASSAPRTGLGQYF.